Following are 26 T cell receptor beta chains from one sample sequenced in a study of post-analysis software for immune sequencing data. Notes on the study in general: When patients were compared with controls, about five TRBV segments were more frequent, TRBV5-6, TRBV5-1 and TRBV20-1 among them.

Built from TCR beta cDNA, the libraries had unique molecular identifiers in them. TCRdb re-called the PCR reads through MiXCR, storing one row per CDR3 protein. The data contain approximately 570,000 distinct CDR3 sequences, roughly 40% of them seen just once; the ten biggest clones take up more than 1.5%. These TCRs' antigens remain unknown. Sequenced: blood. The receptors were sampled from a girl aged 5-17 years with multiple sclerosis.

The genes are TRBV11-2 and TRBJ2-1, with a weak D call TRBD1 (5 bases). Germline V gene data show CDR1 as SGHAT and CDR2 as FQNNGV. Trimming took off 5 bases at V and 0 bases at J, with 14 bases between the two ends. The CDR3 is made up of 16 amino acids. DNA of the CDR3: TGTGCCAGCAGCATCTTTAGGGGAAGCTCCTACAATGAGCAGTTCTTC. Protein product: CASSIFRGSSYNEQFF.

There are many counts of this clonotype. This chain uses TRBV5-1 with TRBJ2-3, with 7 bases identical to TRBD2. This CDR3 spans 19 amino acids. Trimming at V came to 0 bases and at J to 0 bases, leaving 13 bases not matched to a gene. Germline lookup yields CDR1 SGHRS and CDR2 YFSETQ. CDR3 in amino acids: CASSLVGSSGATSTDTQYF. The CDR3 DNA is TGCGCCAGCAGCTTGGTCGGGTCTAGCGGAGCTACTAGCACAGATACGCAGTATTTT.

This clonotype appeared a few times. The chain combines TRBV28 with TRBJ1-5; 8 bases agree with TRBD1. The V segment lost 2 bases and the J segment 6 bases; nucleotides outside the gene matches: 3. Germline loops: CDR1 MDHEN, CDR2 SYDVKM. CDR3 length equals 14 residues. The CDR3 sequence: CASSLRTGTQPQHF. The DNA of the CDR3 is TGTGCCAGCAGTTTAAGGACAGGGACTCAGCCCCAGCATTTT.

The chain links TRBV6-5 to TRBJ2-7; unclear D gene. Trimming shortened V by 4 bases and J by 6 bases, and 19 bases separated the two germline ends. Germline values: CDR1 MNHEY, CDR2 SVGAGI. This CDR3 is 15 amino acids long. The CDR3 region is CASSSQPGLAIEQYF. CDR3 bases: TGTGCCAGCAGTTCCCAACCCGGGTTGGCCATCGAGCAGTACTTC.

This chain uses TRBV7-9 with TRBJ2-3; 7 bases are shared with TRBD2. The V gene end was trimmed by 2 bases and the J gene end by 2 bases; junction bases not matched to a gene: 4. The length of the CDR3 is 15 residues. Germline V gene lookup returns CDR1 SEHNR and CDR2 FQNEAQ (reference sequence). This CDR3 is CASSLHGTTTDTQYF. CDR3 sequence (DNA): TGTGCCAGCAGCTTACACGGGACTACCACAGATACGCAGTATTTT.

V gene TRBV12-3 or TRBV12-4 combines with J gene TRBJ1-1, with D perhaps TRBD1 (5 bases). V lost 4 bases and J 10 bases, leaving 13 bases between the germline ends. The CDR3 covers 12 residues. The CDR3 reads CASSWGRGAAFF. The CDR3 bases are TGTGCCAGCAGTTGGGGAAGAGGGGCAGCTTTCTTT.

This chain uses TRBV27 with TRBJ1-1, with a tentative D call TRBD1 (6 bases). Per germline, CDR1 MNHEY and CDR2 SMNVEV (reference sequence). This CDR3 comprises 15 residues. V gave up 5 bases and J gave up 5 bases, with 18 bases separating them. CDR3 nucleotide sequence: TGTGCCAGCAGTGCCTCCCGGGGGGCTGGGACTGAAGCTTTCTTT. Translating it yields CASSASRGAGTEAFF.

The rearrangement links TRBV29-1 to TRBJ1-1; D may be TRBD1 (5 bases). The germline V and J ends were trimmed by 7 bases and 4 bases, with 16 bases remaining between them. This CDR3 is built from 13 residues. The V gene's germline CDR1 is SQVTM and CDR2 ANQGSEA. CDR3: CSARGSMGTEAFF. The CDR3 nucleotides are TGCAGCGCCCGGGGGTCCATGGGCACTGAAGCTTTCTTT.

The chain uses TRBV7-9 and TRBJ1-4; D remains ambiguous. The V gene lost 5 bases and the J gene lost 0 bases, with 13 bases spanning the gap. The CDR3 runs 16 residues. Germline CDR1 is SEHNR and CDR2 is FQNEAQ (reference sequence). This chain's CDR3 is CASSHPTSTTNEKLFF. The CDR3 bases are TGTGCCAGCAGCCACCCTACCTCTACAACTAATGAAAAACTGTTTTTT.

The rearrangement joins TRBV4-1 to TRBJ2-7, with 7 bases identical to TRBD1. With V trimmed by 5 bases and J by 0 bases, 7 bases remained unmatched. CDR1 MGHRA and CDR2 YSYEKL come from the germline V gene. The CDR3 consists of 15 residues. CDR3 nucleotide sequence: TGCGCCAGCAGCTCGAGGGACAGAAGCTCCTACGAGCAGTACTTC. Its translation: CASSSRDRSSYEQYF.

V is TRBV19 and J is TRBJ1-5, with 9 bases that match TRBD1. The CDR3 spans 16 residues. Germline V lookup: CDR1 LNHDA, CDR2 SQIVND (reference sequence). V shed 8 bases and J 4 bases; nucleotides not matched to a gene: 12. The CDR3 DNA reads as TGTGCCAGTTCCCGAACGGGGGACAGGGTTAATCAGCCCCAGCATTTT. This translates into CASSRTGDRVNQPQHF. Full variable domain (rest looked up from reference TRBV19 and TRBJ1-5): DGGITQSPKYLFRKEGQNVTLSCEQNLNHDAMYWYRQDPGQGLRLIYYSQIVNDFQKGDIAEGYSVSREKKESFPLTVTSAQKNPTAFYLCASSRTGDRVNQPQHFGDGTRLSIL.

V is TRBV5-1 and J is TRBJ1-1; D gene ambiguous. This CDR3 is 14 amino acids long. Trimming stripped 1 base from V and 0 bases from J, with 7 bases between. From germline, CDR1 is SGHRS and CDR2 YFSETQ. The CDR3 loop is CASSLYGLNTEAFF. For the CDR3, the DNA is TGCGCCAGCAGCTTGTATGGATTGAACACTGAAGCTTTCTTT.

The table lists this clonotype with a few counts. The V call is TRBV10-2, the J call TRBJ2-5; 8 nucleotides align to TRBD1. Unmatched junction bases numbered 5, after V lost 7 bases and J lost 1 base. Per germline, CDR1 WSHSY and CDR2 SAAADI. There are 14 residues in the CDR3. For the CDR3, the DNA is TGCGCCAGCAATCCGGGACAGGCCCAAGAGACCCAGTACTTC. It encodes CASNPGQAQETQYF.

The V and J genes are TRBV12-3 or TRBV12-4 and TRBJ1-1; tentatively, D is TRBD1 (5 bases). Trimming pared 6 bases from V and 5 bases from J, leaving 16 bases between. The CDR3 consists of 14 residues. Here the CDR3 reads CASRGVLLRTEAFF. Written as DNA, the CDR3 is TGTGCCAGCAGGGGGGTATTATTGCGGACTGAAGCTTTCTTT.

V usage is TRBV10-3 and J usage is TRBJ1-2; D gene ambiguous. V lost 7 bases, J lost 5 bases, and 17 bases lay in between. CDR1 is ENHRY, CDR2 SYGVKD, per germline. This CDR3 is 14 amino acids long. The CDR3, as DNA: TGTGCCATCAACTATTTAGGTCGGGGTTATGGCTACACCTTC. Translation gives CAINYLGRGYGYTF.

The table lists this clonotype with a few counts. The rearrangement uses TRBV29-1 and TRBJ2-1; 11 positions match TRBD1. V was pared by 5 bases and J by 0 bases, with 6 bases of the junction left unmatched. The CDR3 has 16 residues. CDR1 and CDR2 from the germline V gene are SQVTM and ANQGSEA. The CDR3 reads CSVLRDRGSSYNEQFF. In DNA form, the CDR3 reads TGCAGCGTTCTCCGGGACAGGGGGAGCTCCTACAATGAGCAGTTCTTC.

This clonotype has a single count. As DNA, the CDR3 is TGTGCCACCAGCAGAGAAGGTCGACGAGGCCACAACCAAGAGACCCAGGAGACCCAGTACTTC. Amino acids: CATSREGRRGHNQETQETQYF. This sequence joins TRBV15 and TRBJ2-5; D is undetermined. Germline-derived CDR1 and CDR2 are LNHNV and YYDKDF (reference sequence). Trimming pared 0 bases from V and 5 bases from J, leaving 31 bases between. The CDR3 has 21 residues.

This clonotype has a count of ten or more. The chain has TRBV13 and TRBJ2-5; D is uncertain. The CDR3 loop spans 13 amino acids. The ends were cut back, 2 bases at V and 6 bases at J, with 10 bases in the middle. Germline values: CDR1 PRHDT, CDR2 FYEKMQ (reference sequence). CDR3 bases: TGTGCCAGCAGCTTAAAAGTGTTCCAGACCCAGTACTTC. Residues: CASSLKVFQTQYF.

This rearrangement joins TRBV11-2 to TRBJ2-1; D is ambiguous. Per germline, CDR1 SGHAT and CDR2 FQNNGV. The CDR3 consists of 11 residues. V was clipped by 2 bases and J by 9 bases, with 5 bases between them. The DNA of the CDR3 is TGTGCCAGCAGCTTATGGGTTGAGCAGTTCTTC. It is translated as CASSLWVEQFF.

This clonotype was detected only a few times. This chain links TRBV7-3 with TRBJ1-1; D is unresolved. V lost 5 bases to trimming and J lost 8 bases, with 12 bases between them. CDR1 is SGHTA, CDR2 FQGTGA, per germline. The length of the CDR3 is 12 residues. CDR3: CASSTPGTEAFF. The DNA for the CDR3 is TGTGCCAGCAGCACCCCGGGCACGGAAGCTTTCTTT.

The V call is TRBV13, the J call TRBJ2-5, with D perhaps TRBD1 (5 bases). Germline-derived CDR1 and CDR2 are PRHDT and FYEKMQ (reference sequence). The CDR3 is 14 residues long. The germline V and J ends were trimmed by 2 bases and 5 bases, with 12 bases remaining between them. CDR3 sequence (DNA): TGTGCCAGCAGCTTAAAGGGGCGCAGGGAGACCCAGTACTTC. This encodes CASSLKGRRETQYF.

This clonotype showed up just a few times. V gene TRBV20-1 combines with J gene TRBJ1-1, with D perhaps TRBD1 (6 bases). With 5 bases removed from V and 2 bases from J, the gap between germline ends came to 12 bases. This CDR3 comprises 13 residues. CDR1 DFQATT and CDR2 SNEGSKA come from the germline V gene (reference sequence). Here the CDR3 reads CSAARGTNTEAFF. The CDR3 nucleotides read TGCAGTGCTGCGAGGGGGACTAACACTGAAGCTTTCTTT.

The chain joins TRBV7-2 to TRBJ1-5, with 7 bases matching TRBD1. V dropped 3 bases and J dropped 4; count of bases not matched to a gene: 3. Looked up from germline, CDR1 is SGHTA and CDR2 is FQGNSA. The CDR3 has 14 amino acids. The CDR3 nucleotides read TGTGCCAGCAGCTTTACAGGGGCAAATCAGCCCCAGCATTTT. The encoded protein is CASSFTGANQPQHF.

The chain employs TRBV29-1 and TRBJ2-5; 7 bases fit TRBD2. The CDR3 contains 11 residues. The V segment lost 7 bases and the J segment 5 bases; nucleotides outside the gene matches: 4. The germline gives CDR1 SQVTM, CDR2 ANQGSEA. CDR3 in amino acids: CSGGGMETQYF. DNA for the CDR3: TGCAGCGGGGGGGGAATGGAGACCCAGTACTTC.

The gene calls are TRBV12-3 or TRBV12-4 and TRBJ2-1, with TRBD1 as a possible D gene (6 bases). The V and J ends lost 6 bases and 8 bases respectively, with 20 bases between them. This CDR3 spans 15 amino acids. CDR3 DNA sequence: TGTGCCAGCAGCCTACCCGGGACAATCGGGTATGAGCAGTTCTTC. It codes for CASSLPGTIGYEQFF.

J is TRBJ2-1 and V is TRBV4-1; 7 bases fit TRBD1. From germline, CDR1 is MGHRA and CDR2 YSYEKL. With 1 base clipped from V and 4 bases from J, the junction kept 7 bases outside the gene matches. This CDR3 has 16 amino acids. The CDR3 loop is CASSQGSGQPYNEQFF. The DNA of the CDR3 is TGCGCCAGCAGCCAAGGTTCGGGACAGCCATACAATGAGCAGTTCTTC.